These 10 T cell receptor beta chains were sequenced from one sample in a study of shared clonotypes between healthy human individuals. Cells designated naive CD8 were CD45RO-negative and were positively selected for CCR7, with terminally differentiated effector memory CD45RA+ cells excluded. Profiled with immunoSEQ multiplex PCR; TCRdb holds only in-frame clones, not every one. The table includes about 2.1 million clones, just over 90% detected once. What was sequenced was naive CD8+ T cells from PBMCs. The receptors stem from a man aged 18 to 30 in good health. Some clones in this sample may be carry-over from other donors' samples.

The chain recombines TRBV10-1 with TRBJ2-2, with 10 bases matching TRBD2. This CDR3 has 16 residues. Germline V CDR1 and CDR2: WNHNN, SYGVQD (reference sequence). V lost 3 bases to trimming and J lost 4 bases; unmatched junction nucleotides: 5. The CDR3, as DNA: TGCGCCAGCAGTGAAGAGCGGGAGGGCCCCACCGGGGAGCTGTTTTTT. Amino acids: CASSEEREGPTGELFF.

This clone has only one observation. The CDR3, as DNA: TGCAGCGTTGTGTTTACTAGCTCCTACGAGCAGTACTTC. Encoded protein: CSVVFTSSYEQYF. The chain is built from TRBV29-1 and TRBJ2-7, with a weak D call TRBD2 (5 bases). Trimming took off 4 bases at V and 0 bases at J, with 10 bases between the two ends. The CDR3 is 13 amino acids. Germline CDR1 is SQVTM and CDR2 is ANQGSEA.

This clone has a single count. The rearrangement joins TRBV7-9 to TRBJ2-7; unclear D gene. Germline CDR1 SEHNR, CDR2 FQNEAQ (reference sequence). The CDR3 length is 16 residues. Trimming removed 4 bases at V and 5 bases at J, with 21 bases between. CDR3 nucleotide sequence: TGTGCCAGCAGCTCGCCGTTGTTGGGTAGAGTAGACGAGCAGTACTTC. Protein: CASSSPLLGRVDEQYF.

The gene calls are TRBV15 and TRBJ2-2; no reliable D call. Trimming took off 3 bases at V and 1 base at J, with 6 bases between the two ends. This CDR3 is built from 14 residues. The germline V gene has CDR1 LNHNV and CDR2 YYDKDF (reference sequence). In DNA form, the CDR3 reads TGTGCCACCAGCAGCCGACTGAACACCGGGGAGCTGTTTTTT. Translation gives CATSSRLNTGELFF.

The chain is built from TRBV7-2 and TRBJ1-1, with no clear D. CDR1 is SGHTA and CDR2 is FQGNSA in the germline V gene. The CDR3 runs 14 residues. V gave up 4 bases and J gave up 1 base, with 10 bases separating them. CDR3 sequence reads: CASSSLGRNTEAFF. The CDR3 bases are TGTGCCAGCAGCTCGCTGGGCCGGAACACTGAAGCTTTCTTT. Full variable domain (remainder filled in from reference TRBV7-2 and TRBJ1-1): GAGVSQSPSNKVTEKGKDVELRCDPISGHTALYWYRQSLGQGLEFLIYFQGNSAPDKSGLPSDRFSAERTGGSVSTLTIQRTQQEDSAVYLCASSSLGRNTEAFFGQGTRLTVV.

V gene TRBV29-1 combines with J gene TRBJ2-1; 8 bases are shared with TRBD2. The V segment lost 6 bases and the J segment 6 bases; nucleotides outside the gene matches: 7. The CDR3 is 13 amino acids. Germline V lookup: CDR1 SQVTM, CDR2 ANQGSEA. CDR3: CSVGREASNEQFF. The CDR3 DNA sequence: TGCAGCGTCGGGAGGGAGGCGAGCAATGAGCAGTTCTTC.

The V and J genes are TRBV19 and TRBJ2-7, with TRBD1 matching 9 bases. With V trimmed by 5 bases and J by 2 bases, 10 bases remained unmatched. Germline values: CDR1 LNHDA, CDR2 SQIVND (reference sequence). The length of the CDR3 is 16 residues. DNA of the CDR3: TGTGCCAGTAGTGAGGGTCCGGGACAGGGTCCCTACGAGCAGTACTTC. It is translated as CASSEGPGQGPYEQYF.

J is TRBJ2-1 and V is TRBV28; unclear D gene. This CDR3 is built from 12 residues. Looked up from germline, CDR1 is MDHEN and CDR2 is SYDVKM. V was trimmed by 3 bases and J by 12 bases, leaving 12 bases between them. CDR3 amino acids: CASSFIRLGQFF. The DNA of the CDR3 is TGTGCCAGCAGTTTTATACGTTTGGGGCAGTTCTTC.

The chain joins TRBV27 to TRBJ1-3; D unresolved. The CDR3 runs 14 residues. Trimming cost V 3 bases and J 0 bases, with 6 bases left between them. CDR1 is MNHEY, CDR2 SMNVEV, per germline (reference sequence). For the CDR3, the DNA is TGTGCCAGCAGTTTTGGCATCTCTGGAAACACCATATATTTT. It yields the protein CASSFGISGNTIYF.

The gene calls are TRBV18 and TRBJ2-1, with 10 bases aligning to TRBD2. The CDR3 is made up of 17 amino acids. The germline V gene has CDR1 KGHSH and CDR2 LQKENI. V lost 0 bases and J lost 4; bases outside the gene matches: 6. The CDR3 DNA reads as TGTGCCAGCTCACCACCGTTTTTACTAGCGGGGTACAATGAGCAGTTCTTC. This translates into CASSPPFLLAGYNEQFF. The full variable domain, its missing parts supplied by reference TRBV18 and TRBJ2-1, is NAGVMQNPRHLVRRRGQEARLRCSPMKGHSHVYWYRQLPEEGLKFMVYLQKENIIDESGMPKERFSAEFPKEGPSILRIQQVVRGDSAAYFCASSPPFLLAGYNEQFFGPGTRLTVL.